The 20 T cell receptor beta chains in this list originate from one sample, sequenced in a study of OX40 agonist ivuxolimab in advanced cancers. Profiling relied on immunoSEQ multiplex PCR, and the TCRdb table lists in-frame clones only, not all of them. The sample lists about 73,000 clones, 90% to 95% seen once, with 0.44% in the top ten. Sequencing used CD4+ or CD8+ T cells sorted from blood, obtained in a trial of the OX40 agonist ivuxolimab. The origin of the receptors is an adult with an advanced solid tumor such as melanoma, head and neck, liver or kidney cancer.

The V call is TRBV27, the J call TRBJ1-2; 10 nucleotides match TRBD1. Germline values: CDR1 MNHEY, CDR2 SMNVEV (reference sequence). V trimming: 2 bases; J trimming: 2 bases; junction bases outside the gene matches: 2. This CDR3 is 15 amino acids long. CDR3 region: CASSLAGQGNYGYTF. The CDR3 nucleotides read TGTGCCAGCAGTTTAGCGGGACAGGGGAACTATGGCTACACCTTC.

This clone showed up just a few times. J is TRBJ2-6 and V is TRBV30, with 7 bases identical to TRBD2. The germline CDR1 and CDR2 sequences are GTSNPN and SVGIG (reference sequence). Trimming took 1 base from V and 2 from J; bases not matched to a gene: 8. There are 17 residues in the CDR3. In DNA, the CDR3 is TGTGCCTGGAGTGGGGCAGGCGCGGGGGCTGGGGCCAACGTCCTGACTTTC. This sequence encodes CAWSGAGAGAGANVLTF.

This clone was counted a single time. The chain joins TRBV19 to TRBJ1-2, with a weak D call TRBD1 (6 bases). V lost 7 bases and J lost 4, with 22 bases in between. The germline gives CDR1 LNHDA, CDR2 SQIVND (reference sequence). This CDR3 spans 16 amino acids. Here the CDR3 DNA reads TGTGCCAGTACCCTTAGGGGGGTTTTGCCATTCTATGGCTACACCTTC. The encoded protein is CASTLRGVLPFYGYTF.

V is TRBV15 and J is TRBJ2-4, with D possibly TRBD2 on 6 matching bases. V dropped 0 bases and J dropped 4 bases, with 13 bases sitting between them. Germline CDR1 is LNHNV and CDR2 is YYDKDF (reference sequence). The CDR3 is made up of 16 amino acids. The CDR3 region is CATSRDGGGLKNIQYF. As DNA, the CDR3 is TGTGCCACCAGCAGAGATGGAGGAGGGCTGAAAAACATTCAGTACTTC.

The chain couples TRBV6-5 to TRBJ1-2, with D possibly TRBD1 on 5 matching bases. The CDR3 consists of 14 residues. V dropped 6 bases and J dropped 4 bases, with 15 bases sitting between them. CDR1 and CDR2 from the germline V gene are MNHEY and SVGAGI. CDR3 residues: CASRVGRGGYGYTF. The CDR3 DNA sequence: TGTGCCAGCAGAGTAGGGCGGGGGGGCTATGGCTACACCTTC.

The rearrangement uses TRBV11-2 and TRBJ2-5; D is perhaps TRBD1 or TRBD2 (7 bases each). The CDR3 consists of 15 residues. Germline values: CDR1 SGHAT, CDR2 FQNNGV. V gave up 5 bases and J gave up 4 bases, with 17 bases separating them. CDR3 loop: CASSPGRGRAETQYF. In DNA form, the CDR3 reads TGTGCCAGCAGCCCGGGGAGGGGGCGGGCAGAGACCCAGTACTTC.

CDR3 in DNA: TGTGCCAGCTCACCACTTGCAACTAATGAAAAACTGTTTTTT. It is translated as CASSPLATNEKLFF. J is TRBJ1-4 and V is TRBV18, with D hard to call. Germline V gives CDR1 KGHSH, CDR2 LQKENI. Trimming left V 1 base short and J 0 bases short, with 3 bases between. The CDR3 totals 14 residues.

V usage is TRBV19 and J usage is TRBJ2-7, with 7 bases fitting TRBD1. The CDR3 runs to 14 residues. Germline trimming cut 4 bases from V and 1 base from J; bases unmatched to any gene: 4. The germline V gene has CDR1 LNHDA and CDR2 SQIVND (reference sequence). CDR3 sequence (DNA): TGTGCCAGTAGTAGACCGGGACAGTCCTACGAGCAGTACTTC. It codes for CASSRPGQSYEQYF.

The J gene is TRBJ2-7, the V gene TRBV30; the match to TRBD1 covers 11 bases. CDR1 is GTSNPN, CDR2 SVGIG, per germline (reference sequence). J gave up 1 base and V 4 bases, and 3 bases lay outside the gene matches. The CDR3 totals 14 residues. CDR3 residues: CAWNRDRGSYEQYF. In DNA, the CDR3 is TGTGCCTGGAACCGGGACAGGGGGTCCTACGAGCAGTACTTC.

The V call is TRBV1, the J call TRBJ2-1; the table's D call, TRBD2, has no DNA check behind it. TRBV1 is labeled a pseudogene. This CDR3 has 16 amino acids. The CDR3 nucleotides are TGCACCAGCAGCTCAAGCCGCGGGAGATCGGACAATGAGCAGTTCTTC. Protein: CTSSSSRGRSDNEQFF.

The J gene is TRBJ2-6, the V gene TRBV2, with 7 nucleotides matching TRBD2. The ends lost 0 bases at V and 0 bases at J; junction bases unmatched: 2. This CDR3 contains 17 residues. Germline V gene data show CDR1 as SNHLY and CDR2 as FYNNEI. CDR3 sequence (DNA): TGTGCCAGCAGTGAAGCTCTAGCGGACTCTGGGGCCAACGTCCTGACTTTC. It specifies CASSEALADSGANVLTF.

This clone is a singleton in its sample. The chain combines TRBV6-1 with TRBJ1-4, with 7 bases identical to TRBD1. The CDR3 is 16 residues long. Unmatched junction bases numbered 2, after V lost 0 bases and J lost 1 base. The germline CDR1 and CDR2 sequences are MNHNS and SASEGT. CDR3 loop: CASSEAGTVTNEKLFF. DNA for the CDR3: TGTGCCAGCAGTGAAGCGGGGACAGTAACTAATGAAAAACTGTTTTTT.

V gene TRBV30 combines with J gene TRBJ1-1, with D unclear. V was pared by 0 bases and J by 3 bases, with 11 bases between. The CDR3 runs 14 residues. The germline V gene encodes CDR1 GTSNPN and CDR2 SVGIG (reference sequence). DNA for the CDR3: TGTGCCTGGAGTGTACCCCCCGGGCACACTGAAGCTTTCTTT. It encodes CAWSVPPGHTEAFF.

The rearrangement uses TRBV10-2 and TRBJ2-3; TRBD2 aligns across 13 bases. The CDR3 sequence is 15 residues long. The V and J ends lost 9 bases and 11 bases, in that order; junction bases with no gene match: 14. Looked up from germline, CDR1 is WSHSY and CDR2 is SAAADI. Written as DNA, the CDR3 is TGCGCCAGTCAAATCGGGACTAGCGGGATCCTCAGGCAGTATTTT. It specifies CASQIGTSGILRQYF.

This clone was counted once. This chain connects TRBV27 to TRBJ1-2; no clear D gene. The V end lost 6 bases, the J end lost 8 bases, and 10 bases lay between the germline ends. This CDR3 contains 11 residues. CDR1 MNHEY and CDR2 SMNVEV come from the germline V gene (reference sequence). The CDR3 loop is CASRPRYGYTF. CDR3 DNA: TGTGCCAGCAGACCCAGGTACGGCTACACCTTC.

The chain is built from TRBV5-1 and TRBJ1-2; no clear D gene. The V end was cut by 2 bases, the J end by 8 bases, with 13 bases between. Germline CDR1 is SGHRS and CDR2 is YFSETQ. This CDR3 comprises 13 residues. For the CDR3, the DNA is TGCGCCAGCAGCTTACGAAGTCGTAGGGGCTACACCTTC. Translating it yields CASSLRSRRGYTF.

This clone has just one count. This rearrangement joins TRBV10-3 to TRBJ1-2; 12 bases match TRBD1. V shed 6 bases and J 1 base; nucleotides not matched to a gene: 3. The CDR3 spans 15 residues. Germline values: CDR1 ENHRY, CDR2 SYGVKD. The CDR3 sequence is CAIRGQGAFNYGYTF. In DNA, the CDR3 is TGTGCCATCAGGGGACAGGGGGCCTTTAACTATGGCTACACCTTC.

The chain has TRBV27 and TRBJ2-5, with D perhaps assigned TRBD1 or TRBD2 (6 bases each). Germline V lookup: CDR1 MNHEY, CDR2 SMNVEV (reference sequence). The CDR3 contains 13 residues. Trimming took 6 bases from V and 5 from J, leaving 13 bases between them. This chain's CDR3 is CASRLTGTETQYF. DNA for the CDR3: TGTGCCAGCAGACTAACAGGGACTGAGACCCAGTACTTC.

In its sample, this clone was seen once. The rearrangement links TRBV7-9 to TRBJ2-1, with a tentative D call TRBD2 (5 bases). The CDR3 contains 15 residues. CDR1 is SEHNR and CDR2 is FQNEAQ in the germline V gene (reference sequence). Trimming took off 5 bases at V and 2 bases at J, with 13 bases between the two ends. The CDR3: CASSPLQRPYNEQFF. Written as DNA, the CDR3 is TGTGCCAGCAGCCCCCTCCAGCGGCCCTACAATGAGCAGTTCTTC.

The chain has TRBV7-2 and TRBJ2-5; 8 positions agree with TRBD1. The CDR3 is 15 residues long. Germline V gene data show CDR1 as SGHTA and CDR2 as FQGNSA. The ends lost 5 bases at V and 5 bases at J; junction bases unmatched: 10. The CDR3 nucleotides are TGTGCCAGCAGCCCCAGGACAGGGTCTGTGGAGACCCAGTACTTC. It translates to CASSPRTGSVETQYF.